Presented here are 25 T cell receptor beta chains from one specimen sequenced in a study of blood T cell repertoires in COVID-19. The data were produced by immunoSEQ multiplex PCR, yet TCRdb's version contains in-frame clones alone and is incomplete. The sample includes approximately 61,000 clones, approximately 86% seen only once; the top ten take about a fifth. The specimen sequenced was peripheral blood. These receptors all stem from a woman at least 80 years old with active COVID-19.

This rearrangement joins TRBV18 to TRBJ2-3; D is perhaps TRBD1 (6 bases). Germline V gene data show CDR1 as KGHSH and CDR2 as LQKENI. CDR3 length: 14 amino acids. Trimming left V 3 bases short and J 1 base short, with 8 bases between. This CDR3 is CASSPRQGTDTQYF. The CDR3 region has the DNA TGTGCCAGCTCACCCAGACAGGGCACAGATACGCAGTATTTT. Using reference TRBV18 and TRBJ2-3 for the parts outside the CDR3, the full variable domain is NAGVMQNPRHLVRRRGQEARLRCSPMKGHSHVYWYRQLPEEGLKFMVYLQKENIIDESGMPKERFSAEFPKEGPSILRIQQVVRGDSAAYFCASSPRQGTDTQYFGPGTRLTVL.

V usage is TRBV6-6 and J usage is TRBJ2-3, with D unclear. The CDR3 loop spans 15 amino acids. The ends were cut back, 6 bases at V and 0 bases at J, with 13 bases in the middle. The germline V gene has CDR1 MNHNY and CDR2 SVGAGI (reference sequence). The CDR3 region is CASSFSPYSTDTQYF. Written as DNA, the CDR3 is TGTGCCAGCAGCTTCTCCCCTTATAGCACAGATACGCAGTATTTT.

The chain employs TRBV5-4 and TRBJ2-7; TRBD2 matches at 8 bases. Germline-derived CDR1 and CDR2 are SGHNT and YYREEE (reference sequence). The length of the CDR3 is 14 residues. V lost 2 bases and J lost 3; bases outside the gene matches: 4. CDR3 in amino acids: CASSLIGGGYEQYF. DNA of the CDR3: TGTGCCAGCAGCTTAATCGGGGGGGGCTACGAGCAGTACTTC.

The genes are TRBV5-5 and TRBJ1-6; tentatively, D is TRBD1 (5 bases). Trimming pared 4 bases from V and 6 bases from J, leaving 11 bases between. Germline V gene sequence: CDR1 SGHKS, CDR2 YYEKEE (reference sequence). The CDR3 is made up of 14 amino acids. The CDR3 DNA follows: TGTGCCAGCAGCATCGACAGCTTTAATTCACCCCTCCACTTT. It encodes CASSIDSFNSPLHF.

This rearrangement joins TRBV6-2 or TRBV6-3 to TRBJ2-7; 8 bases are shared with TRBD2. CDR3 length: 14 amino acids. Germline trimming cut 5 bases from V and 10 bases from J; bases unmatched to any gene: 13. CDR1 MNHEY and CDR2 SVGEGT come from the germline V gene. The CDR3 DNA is TGTGCCAGCAGTCTGGGACTAGGCCTCGGGGCCCAGTACTTC. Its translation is CASSLGLGLGAQYF.

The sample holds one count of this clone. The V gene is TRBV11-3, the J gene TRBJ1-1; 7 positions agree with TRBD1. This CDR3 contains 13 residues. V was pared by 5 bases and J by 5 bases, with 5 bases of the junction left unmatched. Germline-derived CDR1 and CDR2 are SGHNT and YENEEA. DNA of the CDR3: TGTGCCAGCAGCCGACAGGGATGGACTGAAGCTTTCTTT. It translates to CASSRQGWTEAFF.

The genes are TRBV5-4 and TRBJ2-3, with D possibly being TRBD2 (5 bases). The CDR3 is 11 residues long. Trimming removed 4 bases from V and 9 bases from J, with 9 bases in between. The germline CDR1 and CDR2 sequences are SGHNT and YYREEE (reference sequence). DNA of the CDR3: TGTGCCAGCAGCCAAGGAGGCACGCAGTATTTT. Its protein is CASSQGGTQYF.

The DNA of the CDR3 is TGTGCCAGTAGTATGGGGGACAGCTATGAAAAACTGTTTTTT. As protein: CASSMGDSYEKLFF. This chain joins TRBV19 and TRBJ1-4; the match to TRBD1 covers 7 bases. The CDR3 has 14 residues. Germline loops: CDR1 LNHDA, CDR2 SQIVND (reference sequence). The V and J ends lost 3 bases and 6 bases, in that order; junction bases with no gene match: 4.

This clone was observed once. The CDR3 DNA reads TGTGCCAGCAGCACTAACAGGGCGCTTTATGGCTACACCTTC. This codes for CASSTNRALYGYTF. This sequence joins TRBV5-4 and TRBJ1-2, with D possibly being TRBD1 (6 bases). Looked up from germline, CDR1 is SGHNT and CDR2 is YYREEE (reference sequence). The CDR3 spans 14 residues. Trimming removed 4 bases at V and 5 bases at J, with 15 bases between.

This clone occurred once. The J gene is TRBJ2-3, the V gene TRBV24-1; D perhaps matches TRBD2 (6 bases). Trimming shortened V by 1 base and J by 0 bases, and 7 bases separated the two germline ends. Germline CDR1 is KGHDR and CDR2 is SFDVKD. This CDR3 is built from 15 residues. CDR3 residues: CATSDFGGSTDTQYF. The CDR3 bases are TGTGCCACCAGTGATTTTGGGGGGAGCACAGATACGCAGTATTTT.

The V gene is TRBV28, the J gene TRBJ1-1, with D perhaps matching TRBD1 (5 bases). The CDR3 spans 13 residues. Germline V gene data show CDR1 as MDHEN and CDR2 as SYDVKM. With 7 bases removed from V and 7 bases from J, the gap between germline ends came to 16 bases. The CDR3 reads CASMHGRQGEAFF. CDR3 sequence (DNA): TGTGCCAGCATGCATGGTCGGCAGGGTGAAGCTTTCTTT.

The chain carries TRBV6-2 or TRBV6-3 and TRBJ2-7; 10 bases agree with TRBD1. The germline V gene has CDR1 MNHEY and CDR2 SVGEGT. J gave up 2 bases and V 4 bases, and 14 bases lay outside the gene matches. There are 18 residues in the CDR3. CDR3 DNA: TGTGCCAGCAGTTCCCTTCCGGGACAGGGGCCGATTACCTACGAGCAGTACTTC. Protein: CASSSLPGQGPITYEQYF.

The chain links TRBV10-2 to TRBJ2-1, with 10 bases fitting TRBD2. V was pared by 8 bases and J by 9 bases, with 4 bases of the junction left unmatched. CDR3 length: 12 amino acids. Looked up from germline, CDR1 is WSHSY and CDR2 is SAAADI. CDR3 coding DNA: TGCGCCAGCCTAGCGGGGGTTAGTGAGCAGTTCTTC. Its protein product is CASLAGVSEQFF.

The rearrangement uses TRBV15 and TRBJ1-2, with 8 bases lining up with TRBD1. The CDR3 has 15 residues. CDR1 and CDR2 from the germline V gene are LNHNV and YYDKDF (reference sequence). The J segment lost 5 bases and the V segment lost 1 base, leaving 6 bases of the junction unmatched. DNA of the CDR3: TGTGCCACCAGCAGAGGGACAGGGACGCGATATGGCTACACCTTC. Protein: CATSRGTGTRYGYTF.

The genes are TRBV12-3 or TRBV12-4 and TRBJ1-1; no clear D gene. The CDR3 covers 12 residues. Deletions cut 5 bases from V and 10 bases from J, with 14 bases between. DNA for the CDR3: TGTGCCAGCAGTGTATCCCACAGCTTAGCTTTCTTT. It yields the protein CASSVSHSLAFF.

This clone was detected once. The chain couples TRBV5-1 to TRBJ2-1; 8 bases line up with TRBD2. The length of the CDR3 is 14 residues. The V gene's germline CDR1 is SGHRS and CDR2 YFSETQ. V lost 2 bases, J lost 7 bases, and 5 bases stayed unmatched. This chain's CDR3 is CASSFRGGHNEQFF. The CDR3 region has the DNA TGCGCCAGCAGCTTTCGGGGGGGCCATAATGAGCAGTTCTTC.

The CDR3: CASSFTGDVSQPQHF. The CDR3 DNA is TGTGCCAGCAGCTTTACAGGGGATGTCAGTCAGCCCCAGCATTTT. The gene calls are TRBV7-9 and TRBJ1-5, with 7 nucleotides matching TRBD1. Trimming removed 3 bases from V and 6 bases from J; junction bases left unmatched: 8. Germline V gives CDR1 SEHNR, CDR2 FQNEAQ (reference sequence). CDR3 size: 15 residues.

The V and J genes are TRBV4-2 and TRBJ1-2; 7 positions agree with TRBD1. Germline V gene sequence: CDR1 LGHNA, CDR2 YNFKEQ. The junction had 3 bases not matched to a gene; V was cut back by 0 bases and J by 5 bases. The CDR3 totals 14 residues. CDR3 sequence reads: CASSQDAGGYGYTF. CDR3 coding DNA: TGTGCCAGCAGCCAAGATGCAGGGGGTTATGGCTACACCTTC.

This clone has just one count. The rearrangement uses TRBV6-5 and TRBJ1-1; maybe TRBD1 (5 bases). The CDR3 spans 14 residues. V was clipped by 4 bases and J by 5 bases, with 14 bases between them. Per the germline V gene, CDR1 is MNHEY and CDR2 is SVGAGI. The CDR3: CASSSGPRWTEAFF. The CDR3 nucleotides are TGTGCCAGCAGTTCAGGGCCCCGATGGACTGAAGCTTTCTTT.

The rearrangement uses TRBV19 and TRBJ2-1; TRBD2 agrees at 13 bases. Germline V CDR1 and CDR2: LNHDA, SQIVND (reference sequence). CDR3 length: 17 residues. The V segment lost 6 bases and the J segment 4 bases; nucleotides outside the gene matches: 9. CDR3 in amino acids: CASRRGLAGSYYNEQFF. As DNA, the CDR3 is TGTGCCAGTAGAAGGGGACTAGCGGGGTCTTATTACAATGAGCAGTTCTTC.

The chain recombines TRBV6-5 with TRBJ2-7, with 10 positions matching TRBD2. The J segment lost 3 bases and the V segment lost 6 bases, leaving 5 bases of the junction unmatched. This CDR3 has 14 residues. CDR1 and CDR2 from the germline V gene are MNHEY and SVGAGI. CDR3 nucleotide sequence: TGTGCCAGCAGGCAAGGACTAGCGGTCTACGAGCAGTACTTC. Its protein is CASRQGLAVYEQYF.

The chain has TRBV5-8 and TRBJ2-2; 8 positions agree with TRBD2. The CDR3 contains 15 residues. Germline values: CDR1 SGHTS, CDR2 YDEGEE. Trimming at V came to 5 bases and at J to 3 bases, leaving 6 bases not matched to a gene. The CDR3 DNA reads TGTGCCAGCAGAATCGGGGGGGCATACACCGGGGAGCTGTTTTTT. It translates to CASRIGGAYTGELFF.

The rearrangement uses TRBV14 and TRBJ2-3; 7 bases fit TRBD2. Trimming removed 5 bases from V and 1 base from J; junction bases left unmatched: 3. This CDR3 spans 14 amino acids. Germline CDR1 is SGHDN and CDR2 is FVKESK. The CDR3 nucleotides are TGTGCCAGCAGCGGGAGCGGGGGCACAGATACGCAGTATTTT. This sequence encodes CASSGSGGTDTQYF.

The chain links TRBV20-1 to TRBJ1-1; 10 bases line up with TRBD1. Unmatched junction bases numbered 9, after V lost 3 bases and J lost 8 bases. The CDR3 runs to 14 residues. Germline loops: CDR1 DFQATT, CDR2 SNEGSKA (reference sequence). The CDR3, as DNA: TGCAGTGCTAGTCCCGGGACAGGGGTTTGGGAAGCTTTCTTT. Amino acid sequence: CSASPGTGVWEAFF.

This CDR3 reads CASSQDQGGAYEQYF. The CDR3 DNA sequence: TGTGCCAGCAGCCAAGATCAAGGGGGCGCCTACGAGCAGTACTTC. The chain combines TRBV4-2 with TRBJ2-7; 7 nucleotides agree with TRBD1. The CDR3 extends over 15 amino acids. Trimming at V came to 0 bases and at J to 2 bases, leaving 4 bases not matched to a gene. The germline gives CDR1 LGHNA, CDR2 YNFKEQ.